Listed here are 30 T cell receptor beta chains from one sample, sequenced in a study of neurological immune-mediated disorders. Time point noted: longitudinal time-point 2. TCRdb re-derived calls from the 5' RACE reads in MiXCR, one entry per CDR3 protein. In the table there are roughly 80,000 distinct CDR3 sequences, approximately 6% of which are singletons. Sequenced: PBMCs. These receptors were obtained from a woman between 55 and 75 years old with multiple sclerosis.

In this sample, this clonotype turned up many times. The gene calls are TRBV5-1 and TRBJ2-7; no clear D gene. Per germline, CDR1 SGHRS and CDR2 YFSETQ. The V end lost 0 bases, the J end lost 6 bases, and 7 bases lay between the germline ends. CDR3 length: 12 residues. Here the CDR3 reads CASSLDVGEQYF. CDR3 in DNA: TGCGCCAGCAGCTTGGATGTGGGCGAGCAGTACTTC.

This clonotype was observed many times. This rearrangement joins TRBV7-6 to TRBJ1-1; the D is unclear. The CDR3 consists of 14 residues. Per germline, CDR1 SGHVS and CDR2 FNYEAQ. V lost 1 base and J lost 3, with 9 bases in between. For the CDR3, the DNA is TGTGCCAGCAGCTTAGGAGGTGGGTACACTGAAGCTTTCTTT. Residues: CASSLGGGYTEAFF.

This clonotype was picked up many times. The V and J genes are TRBV27 and TRBJ1-2; weak D call: TRBD1 (6 bases). The CDR3 is 14 amino acids. Trimming left V 5 bases short and J 3 bases short, with 13 bases between. CDR1 and CDR2 from the germline V gene are MNHEY and SMNVEV (reference sequence). The DNA for the CDR3 is TGTGCCAGCAGTGGACGGGGGCGTGACTATGGCTACACCTTC. It codes for CASSGRGRDYGYTF.

There are many counts of this clonotype. The chain links TRBV4-1 to TRBJ1-4, with unresolved D. Per germline, CDR1 MGHRA and CDR2 YSYEKL. The CDR3 consists of 14 residues. The V gene lost 5 bases and the J gene lost 0 bases, with 7 bases spanning the gap. CDR3 loop: CASSSSPTNEKLFF. The CDR3 region has the DNA TGCGCCAGCAGCTCCAGCCCAACTAATGAAAAACTGTTTTTT.

The chain recombines TRBV20-1 with TRBJ2-1; 8 nucleotides line up with TRBD2. Per the germline V gene, CDR1 is DFQATT and CDR2 is SNEGSKA (reference sequence). V trimming: 3 bases; J trimming: 9 bases; junction bases outside the gene matches: 13. This CDR3 has 15 residues. The CDR3 coding sequence is TGCAGTGCTAGTCAGCGGGGGAGGGGGGTCGGTGAGCAGTTCTTC. Protein product: CSASQRGRGVGEQFF.

This clonotype has a count of ten or more. The chain is built from TRBV9 and TRBJ2-7; 9 bases fit TRBD1. Germline V gene data show CDR1 as SGDLS and CDR2 as YYNGEE. The length of the CDR3 is 16 residues. Unmatched junction bases numbered 7, after V lost 2 bases and J lost 1 base. CDR3 DNA sequence: TGTGCCAGCAGCGTCGCCGGGACAGGGACATCCTACGAGCAGTACTTC. Encoded protein: CASSVAGTGTSYEQYF.

This clonotype was seen more than once but under ten times. This chain links TRBV12-3 or TRBV12-4 with TRBJ2-7; D might be TRBD1 (6 bases). This CDR3 contains 13 residues. V lost 9 bases to trimming and J lost 5 bases, with 17 bases between them. The CDR3 is CASGDRTVHEQYF. The CDR3 bases are TGTGCCAGTGGGGATAGGACAGTGCACGAGCAGTACTTC.

This clonotype was observed many times. The chain links TRBV4-1 to TRBJ2-7, with D possibly TRBD1 on 6 matching bases. Trimming took 3 bases from V and 8 from J, leaving 17 bases between them. The CDR3 is 14 residues long. Germline V gene sequence: CDR1 MGHRA, CDR2 YSYEKL. CDR3 loop: CASSHPDSRFQQYF. CDR3 DNA sequence: TGCGCCAGCAGCCATCCGGACAGTAGGTTTCAGCAGTACTTC.

Ten or more counts support this clonotype. The chain employs TRBV5-1 and TRBJ2-1; D might be TRBD2 (6 bases). Trimming removed 4 bases from V and 4 bases from J, with 15 bases in between. Germline loops: CDR1 SGHRS, CDR2 YFSETQ. This CDR3 has 15 amino acids. The CDR3 spells CASSPPTGEYNEQFF. DNA for the CDR3: TGCGCCAGCAGCCCGCCCACGGGGGAATACAATGAGCAGTTCTTC.

The V call is TRBV29-1, the J call TRBJ1-1, with D maybe TRBD1 (6 bases). The CDR3 is made up of 13 amino acids. V was pared by 4 bases and J by 5 bases, with 14 bases between. Germline CDR1 is SQVTM and CDR2 is ANQGSEA. The CDR3 here is CSVGYRAGTEAFF. The CDR3 region has the DNA TGCAGCGTTGGATACAGGGCAGGAACTGAAGCTTTCTTT.

In its sample, this clonotype was seen many times. The chain has TRBV20-1 and TRBJ2-1; no definite D call. CDR1 is DFQATT, CDR2 SNEGSKA, per germline (reference sequence). V dropped 6 bases and J dropped 4 bases, with 7 bases sitting between them. This CDR3 contains 11 residues. CDR3 sequence (DNA): TGCAGTGCCGAACAGTACAATGAGCAGTTCTTC. Amino acids: CSAEQYNEQFF.

This clonotype has a count of ten or more. This sequence joins TRBV10-3 and TRBJ1-4; unclear D gene. Germline loops: CDR1 ENHRY, CDR2 SYGVKD. V was pared by 6 bases and J by 7 bases, with 15 bases between. This CDR3 region has 14 residues. CDR3 nucleotide sequence: TGTGCCATCAGGGGCGACGCGGGCAGTGAAAAACTGTTTTTT. It is translated as CAIRGDAGSEKLFF.

In its sample, this clonotype was seen many times. The chain carries TRBV5-1 and TRBJ1-1; TRBD1 matches 7 bases. This CDR3 spans 16 amino acids. V was clipped by 4 bases and J by 1 base; unmatched bases: 10. Germline V gives CDR1 SGHRS, CDR2 YFSETQ. The CDR3, as DNA: TGCGCCAGCAGCCCCCGGGCGACAGGGACGAACACTGAAGCTTTCTTT. It translates to CASSPRATGTNTEAFF.

The sample holds many counts of this clonotype. The chain recombines TRBV20-1 with TRBJ2-2; TRBD1 might be the D (5 bases). The V and J ends lost 0 bases and 1 base respectively, with 9 bases between them. The CDR3 totals 15 residues. In germline, CDR1 is DFQATT, CDR2 SNEGSKA (reference sequence). CDR3 amino acids: CSARDGAGNTGELFF. The DNA of the CDR3 is TGCAGTGCTAGAGATGGGGCAGGGAACACCGGGGAGCTGTTTTTT.

This clonotype showed up many times. The chain recombines TRBV5-5 with TRBJ2-3; no definite D call. The V end lost 0 bases, the J end lost 4 bases, and 6 bases lay between the germline ends. Germline V gene data show CDR1 as SGHKS and CDR2 as YYEKEE (reference sequence). The CDR3 has 13 residues. The CDR3 protein is CASSLGSSDTQYF. For the CDR3, the DNA is TGTGCCAGCAGCTTGGGAAGCTCAGATACGCAGTATTTT.

This clonotype was counted at least ten times. The chain is built from TRBV15 and TRBJ1-5; a possible D gene is TRBD1 (5 bases). Trimming stripped 6 bases from V and 7 bases from J, with 10 bases between. The CDR3 has 12 residues. CDR1 and CDR2 (germline): LNHNV, YYDKDF (reference sequence). The CDR3 spells CATSQGYQPQHF. As DNA, the CDR3 is TGTGCCACCAGTCAGGGTTACCAGCCCCAGCATTTT.

Many counts were recorded for this clonotype. Written as DNA, the CDR3 is TGTGCCAGCCGCGCCCGGGGGACTAGCGGGGGGGAGGGTGAGCAGTTCTTC. This codes for CASRARGTSGGEGEQFF. The rearrangement uses TRBV7-9 and TRBJ2-1; 16 bases are shared with TRBD2. Trimming cost V 8 bases and J 9 bases; bases outside gene matches: 13. The CDR3 covers 17 residues. Germline CDR1 SEHNR, CDR2 FQNEAQ (reference sequence). Complete variable domain (other parts from reference TRBV7-9 and TRBJ2-1): DTGVSQNPRHKITKRGQNVTFRCDPISEHNRLYWYRQTLGQGPEFLTYFQNEAQLEKSRLLSDRFSAERPKGSFSTLEIQRTEQGDSAMYLCASRARGTSGGEGEQFFGPGTRLTVL.

This clonotype has a handful of counts. The V call is TRBV20-1, the J call TRBJ1-5; TRBD1 aligns across 9 bases. The CDR3 totals 14 residues. The germline V gene encodes CDR1 DFQATT and CDR2 SNEGSKA (reference sequence). V was clipped by 3 bases and J by 7 bases; unmatched bases: 7. CDR3 in DNA: TGCAGTGCTAGGTCGGACAGGGGAGGACAGCCCCAGCATTTT. Its translation is CSARSDRGGQPQHF.

This clonotype has ten or more counts. V gene TRBV5-5 combines with J gene TRBJ2-5, with D perhaps TRBD1 or TRBD2 (5 bases each). V was trimmed by 2 bases and J by 5 bases, leaving 16 bases between them. This CDR3 region has 15 residues. Germline V gene sequence: CDR1 SGHKS, CDR2 YYEKEE (reference sequence). CDR3 amino acids: CASSFEIGDGETQYF. As DNA, the CDR3 is TGTGCCAGCAGCTTTGAAATAGGGGACGGGGAGACCCAGTACTTC.

CDR3: CASTTNTGELFF. DNA of the CDR3: TGCGCCAGCACTACGAACACCGGGGAGCTGTTTTTT. The V and J genes are TRBV5-1 and TRBJ2-2; D is undetermined. Trimming stripped 6 bases from V and 0 bases from J, with 3 bases between. CDR1 and CDR2 from the germline V gene are SGHRS and YFSETQ. The CDR3 has 12 residues.

This clonotype was counted at least ten times. The V call is TRBV5-1, the J call TRBJ1-1; no reliable D call. This CDR3 has 13 amino acids. Germline V gene lookup returns CDR1 SGHRS and CDR2 YFSETQ. With 6 bases removed from V and 8 bases from J, the gap between germline ends came to 17 bases. The CDR3 is CASKAQTGEEAFF. The CDR3 nucleotides read TGCGCCAGCAAGGCACAAACGGGAGAGGAAGCTTTCTTT.

This CDR3 reads CASSSKTGSAEAFF. The CDR3 region has the DNA TGCGCCAGCAGCTCGAAGACAGGCAGTGCTGAAGCTTTCTTT. The V gene is TRBV5-1, the J gene TRBJ1-1, with D possibly TRBD1 on 6 matching bases. This CDR3 contains 14 residues. The germline gives CDR1 SGHRS, CDR2 YFSETQ. Deletions cut 3 bases from V and 6 bases from J, with 15 bases between.

This clonotype was counted many times. J is TRBJ1-4 and V is TRBV5-5; D gene ambiguous. The CDR3 runs to 15 residues. Germline V gene lookup returns CDR1 SGHKS and CDR2 YYEKEE (reference sequence). Trimming removed 6 bases from V and 4 bases from J, with 16 bases in between. Here the CDR3 reads CASTAGPWDNEKLFF. The CDR3 nucleotides read TGTGCCAGCACCGCCGGCCCTTGGGATAATGAAAAACTGTTTTTT.

This clonotype was seen at least ten times. The chain combines TRBV24-1 with TRBJ1-1, with D possibly being TRBD1 (5 bases). The CDR3 covers 14 residues. Germline values: CDR1 KGHDR, CDR2 SFDVKD. Trimming pared 5 bases from V and 3 bases from J, leaving 12 bases between. The CDR3 is CATSALREDTEAFF. CDR3 sequence (DNA): TGTGCCACCAGTGCGCTCAGGGAGGACACTGAAGCTTTCTTT.

Many counts were recorded for this clonotype. The rearrangement links TRBV5-6 to TRBJ1-1; no clear D. The CDR3 consists of 9 residues. CDR1 and CDR2 from the germline V gene are SGHDT and YYEEEE. The V and J ends lost 5 bases and 10 bases respectively, with 6 bases between them. This CDR3 is CASSLGAFF. The CDR3 coding sequence is TGTGCCAGCAGTTTAGGAGCTTTCTTT.

This clonotype was seen ten or more times. The chain carries TRBV6-4 and TRBJ2-1; D could derive from TRBD1 or TRBD2 (5 bases each). Trimming cost V 4 bases and J 9 bases, with 19 bases left between them. Germline values: CDR1 MRHNA, CDR2 SNTAGT. This CDR3 contains 15 residues. CDR3 region: CASSVERGLEGEQFF. DNA of the CDR3: TGTGCCAGCAGTGTGGAACGGGGCCTCGAGGGTGAGCAGTTCTTC.

This clonotype was found many times. The genes are TRBV5-1 and TRBJ2-2, with 10 bases identical to TRBD1. The J segment lost 5 bases and the V segment lost 4 bases, leaving 8 bases of the junction unmatched. CDR1 is SGHRS, CDR2 YFSETQ, per germline. The CDR3 contains 16 residues. In DNA form, the CDR3 reads TGCGCCAGCAGCCCGACACCGGGACAGGGGACCGGGGAGCTGTTTTTT. This encodes CASSPTPGQGTGELFF.

In its sample, this clonotype was seen many times. The rearrangement joins TRBV5-1 to TRBJ2-7; D may correspond to TRBD1 or TRBD2 (5 bases each). The ends were cut back, 3 bases at V and 3 bases at J, with 13 bases in the middle. This CDR3 has 14 amino acids. The germline CDR1 and CDR2 sequences are SGHRS and YFSETQ. The CDR3 reads CASSSGTDNYEQYF. The CDR3, as DNA: TGCGCCAGCAGCTCCGGGACGGACAACTACGAGCAGTACTTC.

This clonotype was counted many times. This chain joins TRBV4-1 and TRBJ1-1, with 8 bases that match TRBD1. The CDR3 contains 16 residues. Germline CDR1 is MGHRA and CDR2 is YSYEKL. Germline trimming cut 6 bases from V and 2 bases from J; bases unmatched to any gene: 11. The CDR3 DNA reads TGCGCCAGCAGGCCGGACAGGGATCGAGTCAACACTGAAGCTTTCTTT. Its protein product is CASRPDRDRVNTEAFF.

In its sample, this clonotype was seen many times. Here the CDR3 reads CASSLEGQSLDTQYF. CDR3 in DNA: TGTGCCAGCAGCTTAGAGGGACAAAGCCTTGATACGCAGTATTTT. V is TRBV7-9 and J is TRBJ2-3, with D tentatively TRBD1 (6 bases). In germline, CDR1 is SEHNR, CDR2 FQNEAQ (reference sequence). V was clipped by 1 base and J by 6 bases, with 14 bases between them. The CDR3 sequence is 15 residues long.